These T cell receptor beta chains were read from a single sample in a study of cytomegalovirus exposure and HLA in healthy donors. Here immunoSEQ multiplex PCR was the method, and the copy in TCRdb shows in-frame clones only, minus some. This sample has approximately 110,000 clones, with under 90% found just once. The specimen sequenced was PBMCs. The receptor set was obtained from a woman in her 30s in good health and CMV-seronegative. Both conserved end residues are part of each CDR3. A D gene is named only where the DNA matches it firmly. Not all rows give a size; the values are once, few, many and, for expanded clones, a class.

V	D	J	size	CDR3	DNA
TRBV9	.	TRBJ2-1	.	CASSVAQYNEQFF	TGTGCCAGCAGCGTGGCACAGTACAATGAGCAGTTCTTC
TRBV5-1	TRBD1	TRBJ2-7	.	CASMPTNRGPIEQYF	TGCGCCAGCATGCCGACGAACAGGGGGCCTATCGAGCAGTACTTC
TRBV7-9	TRBD1	TRBJ2-7	.	CASSTTGLTYEQYF	TGTGCCAGCAGCACGACAGGGTTGACCTACGAGCAGTACTTC
TRBV7-9	TRBD1	TRBJ2-5	.	CASSLAQTGKRETQYF	TGTGCCAGCAGCTTAGCCCAGACAGGGAAGAGGGAGACCCAGTACTTC
TRBV9	TRBD2	TRBJ2-1	.	CASSVELASSYNEQFF	TGTGCCAGCAGCGTAGAACTAGCGAGCTCCTACAATGAGCAGTTCTTC
TRBV25-1	TRBD1	TRBJ1-2	.	CASSESFTGGYGYTF	TGTGCCAGCAGTGAATCCTTTACAGGGGGCTATGGCTACACCTTC
TRBV5-4	TRBD1	TRBJ1-2	few	CASSRSGTGDGYTF	TGTGCCAGCAGCCGATCCGGGACAGGGGATGGCTACACCTTC
TRBV28	.	TRBJ1-5	.	CASSLRSNQPQHF	TGTGCCAGCAGTTTACGTAGCAATCAGCCCCAGCATTTT
TRBV4-3	TRBD2	TRBJ2-1	.	CASSQDPGLAGVGIVNEQFF	TGCGCCAGCAGCCAAGATCCGGGACTAGCGGGAGTGGGGATTGTAAATGAGCAGTTCTTC
TRBV10-3	.	TRBJ1-2	.	CAISDQSLHRATVRGYTF	TGTGCCATCAGTGATCAGAGTCTGCACAGGGCCACGGTCAGGGGCTACACCTTC
TRBV6-6	.	TRBJ2-3	once	CASSQSRTDTQYF	TGTGCCAGCAGTCAGTCTAGGACAGATACGCAGTATTTT
TRBV5-4	.	TRBJ2-2	.	CASSFGGSGAGELFF	TGTGCCAGCAGCTTCGGAGGCAGTGGGGCCGGGGAGCTGTTTTTT
TRBV7-9	.	TRBJ2-7	once	CASSSTGAGGEQYF	TGTGCCAGCAGCTCTACAGGAGCCGGTGGAGAGCAGTACTTC
TRBV19	.	TRBJ2-3	.	CASSTTGADTQYF	TGTGCCAGTAGTACGACGGGAGCAGATACGCAGTATTTT
TRBV11-2	.	TRBJ1-6	.	CASRKQTVVSPLHF	TGTGCCAGCAGGAAGCAGACAGTAGTATCACCCCTCCACTTT
TRBV6-1	.	TRBJ1-1	.	CASSGPQGNTEAFF	TGTGCCAGCAGTGGCCCCCAGGGGAACACTGAAGCTTTCTTT
TRBV6-1	TRBD1	TRBJ1-4	few	CASRQGARSEKLFF	TGTGCCAGCAGGCAGGGGGCCAGGAGTGAAAAACTGTTTTTT
TRBV6-1	.	TRBJ1-4	medium-sized	CASTEPGDVEKLFF	TGTGCCAGCACCGAACCAGGGGACGTGGAAAAACTGTTTTTT
TRBV21-1	.	TRBJ1-2	.	CASSKNPITSLGHYGYTF	TGTGCCAGCAGCAAAAACCCAATTACGTCCTTGGGGCACTATGGCTACACCTTC
TRBV5-6	.	TRBJ2-1	once	CASSYRLFPGWEQFF	TGTGCCAGCAGCTATCGACTTTTCCCAGGGTGGGAGCAGTTCTTC
TRBV5-8	.	TRBJ2-5	.	CASSRTGGGRALQETQYF	TGTGCCAGCAGCCGAACAGGAGGGGGCAGGGCCCTCCAAGAGACCCAGTACTTC
TRBV7-2	.	TRBJ1-3	.	CASSLDGGNTIYF	TGTGCCAGCAGCTTAGACGGGGGAAACACCATATATTTT
TRBV7-8	.	TRBJ1-2	.	CASSLGGVPPQYGYTF	TGTGCCAGCAGCTTAGGGGGAGTCCCACCTCAATATGGCTACACCTTC
TRBV11-2	.	TRBJ1-1	once	CASSLLATEAFF	TGTGCCAGCAGCTTGTTAGCCACTGAAGCTTTCTTT
TRBV19	.	TRBJ2-2	.	CASSTQGGFAGELFF	TGTGCCAGTAGCACACAGGGAGGGTTCGCCGGGGAGCTGTTTTTT
TRBV5-8	.	TRBJ1-5	.	CASSTGELYNQPQHF	TGTGCCAGCAGCACGGGAGAACTCTATAATCAGCCCCAGCATTTT
TRBV7-6	.	TRBJ1-5	.	CASSLGQANQPQHF	TGTGCCAGCAGCTTAGGGCAGGCGAATCAGCCCCAGCATTTT
TRBV7-9	TRBD2	TRBJ2-3	.	CASSYGTSGQYF	TGTGCCAGCAGCTACGGGACTAGCGGGCAGTATTTT
TRBV7-9	TRBD2	TRBJ2-1	.	CSSSPPRLAGSNEQFF	TGTTCCAGCAGCCCACCTAGGCTAGCGGGATCTAATGAGCAGTTCTTC